Below are 21 T cell receptor beta chains sequenced from a single sample in a study of T cell responses to AZD1222 COVID-19 vaccine. Produced via immunoSEQ multiplex PCR; TCRdb's table is partial and in-frame only. The profile shows 100,000 to 150,000 clones, about 88% of them singletons. The sample in question was peripheral blood, obtained on day 0 of AZD1222 vaccination. These receptors were taken from an adult in good health.

This rearrangement joins TRBV10-3 to TRBJ2-7; weak D call: TRBD2 (6 bases). The V gene lost 2 bases and the J gene lost 4 bases, with 15 bases spanning the gap. CDR3 length: 15 residues. Germline V CDR1 and CDR2: ENHRY, SYGVKD. This CDR3 reads CAISEGGLPPYEQYF. For the CDR3, the DNA is TGTGCCATCAGTGAGGGAGGGCTCCCCCCTTACGAGCAGTACTTC.

The table lists this clone with a count of one. J is TRBJ1-2 and V is TRBV29-1; 10 nucleotides line up with TRBD1. The V gene's germline CDR1 is SQVTM and CDR2 ANQGSEA. The CDR3 contains 14 residues. J was trimmed by 5 bases and V by 1 base; bases with no gene match: 4. CDR3 DNA: TGCAGCGTTGAAGGGACAGGGGGTTATTATGGCTACACCTTC. Translation gives CSVEGTGGYYGYTF.

This chain uses TRBV12-3 or TRBV12-4 with TRBJ2-3; no clear D. This CDR3 is 11 amino acids long. Trimming took off 6 bases at V and 0 bases at J, with 1 base between the two ends. This CDR3 reads CASRSTDTQYF. CDR3 bases: TGTGCCAGCAGGAGCACAGATACGCAGTATTTT.

The chain recombines TRBV18 with TRBJ2-7, with a possible D match to TRBD1 (8 bases). The CDR3 covers 15 residues. Germline values: CDR1 KGHSH, CDR2 LQKENI. Trimming stripped 5 bases from V and 1 base from J, with 15 bases between. For the CDR3, the DNA is TGTGCCAGCTCATCAGGGGGCGGGGGATCCTACGAGCAGTACTTC. It translates to CASSSGGGGSYEQYF.

The table lists this clone with a few counts. The chain couples TRBV2 to TRBJ2-7; no reliable D call. V lost 2 bases and J 8 bases, leaving 13 bases between the germline ends. This CDR3 is 13 amino acids long. Germline values: CDR1 SNHLY, CDR2 FYNNEI. CDR3 in amino acids: CASSETGPLQQYF. CDR3 nucleotides: TGTGCCAGCAGTGAAACCGGACCACTTCAGCAGTACTTC. Drawing the rest from reference TRBV2 and TRBJ2-7, the complete variable domain is EPEVTQTPSHQVTQMGQEVILRCVPISNHLYFYWYRQILGQKVEFLVSFYNNEISEKSEIFDDQFSVERPDGSNFTLKIRSTKLEDSAMYFCASSETGPLQQYFGPGTRLTVT.

The chain couples TRBV25-1 to TRBJ1-6; 7 bases map to TRBD1. V trimming: 6 bases; J trimming: 0 bases; junction bases outside the gene matches: 2. This CDR3 is built from 15 residues. The germline V gene has CDR1 MGHDK and CDR2 SYGVNS. CDR3 nucleotides: TGTGCCAGCAGCTCAGGGGGCTCCTATAATTCACCCCTCCACTTT. The encoded protein is CASSSGGSYNSPLHF.

The rearrangement uses TRBV9 and TRBJ1-6; unclear D gene. Germline lookup yields CDR1 SGDLS and CDR2 YYNGEE. With 3 bases removed from V and 9 bases from J, the gap between germline ends came to 19 bases. There are 16 residues in the CDR3. The CDR3 DNA sequence: TGTGCCAGCAGCGAGAGGTTGGTCGAGAAGGGTTCACCCCTCCACTTT. Translated: CASSERLVEKGSPLHF.

The chain employs TRBV20-1 and TRBJ2-7; D is undetermined. The CDR3 runs to 11 residues. V was clipped by 6 bases and J by 3 bases, with 9 bases between them. Germline loops: CDR1 DFQATT, CDR2 SNEGSKA (reference sequence). The CDR3 region is CSAKMSYEQYF. CDR3 nucleotide sequence: TGCAGTGCCAAGATGAGCTACGAGCAGTACTTC.

The chain carries TRBV2 and TRBJ1-3, with D unclear. The CDR3 length is 15 residues. Germline loops: CDR1 SNHLY, CDR2 FYNNEI. Deletions cut 5 bases from V and 0 bases from J, with 11 bases between. The CDR3 reads CASSPRAPSGNTIYF. In nucleotides, the CDR3 is TGTGCCAGCAGTCCAAGGGCTCCCTCTGGAAACACCATATATTTT. The full variable domain, completed using reference TRBV2 and TRBJ1-3, is EPEVTQTPSHQVTQMGQEVILRCVPISNHLYFYWYRQILGQKVEFLVSFYNNEISEKSEIFDDQFSVERPDGSNFTLKIRSTKLEDSAMYFCASSPRAPSGNTIYFGEGSWLTVV.

This clone has a single count. V gene TRBV19 combines with J gene TRBJ1-1; tentatively, D is TRBD1 (6 bases). V was cut by 4 bases and J by 7 bases, with 13 bases left in between. The CDR3 spans 13 residues. Germline V lookup: CDR1 LNHDA, CDR2 SQIVND (reference sequence). In DNA, the CDR3 is TGTGCCAGTAGTACAACAGGGTGGGTTGAAGCTTTCTTT. Translated, it gives CASSTTGWVEAFF.

The V and J genes are TRBV10-3 and TRBJ1-4, with 10 bases fitting TRBD1. The germline gives CDR1 ENHRY, CDR2 SYGVKD. V was clipped by 6 bases and J by 3 bases; unmatched bases: 1. The CDR3 has 14 residues. In DNA form, the CDR3 reads TGTGCCATCAGGACAGGGGGCTCTAATGAAAAACTGTTTTTT. This gives the protein CAIRTGGSNEKLFF.

The V and J genes are TRBV2 and TRBJ2-3; 9 bases fit TRBD1. V shed 5 bases and J 3 bases; nucleotides not matched to a gene: 3. Germline lookup yields CDR1 SNHLY and CDR2 FYNNEI. This CDR3 has 14 amino acids. The CDR3 here is CASSYDRGTDTQYF. The CDR3 bases are TGTGCCAGCAGTTATGACAGGGGGACAGATACGCAGTATTTT.

This clone came up a few times. The J gene is TRBJ2-7, the V gene TRBV2; D possibly corresponds to TRBD1 (5 bases). The CDR3 is 12 amino acids. Germline loops: CDR1 SNHLY, CDR2 FYNNEI. Trimming pared 8 bases from V and 4 bases from J, leaving 12 bases between. CDR3 DNA: TGTGCCAGCCAACCTCAGGGTTACGAGCAGTACTTC. It specifies CASQPQGYEQYF.

The rearrangement links TRBV5-6 to TRBJ2-2, with D possibly being TRBD1 (5 bases). The CDR3 is 12 amino acids. The V gene lost 4 bases and the J gene lost 5 bases, with 6 bases spanning the gap. Germline values: CDR1 SGHDT, CDR2 YYEEEE. The CDR3 region has the DNA TGTGCCAGCAGCCCAGGGACCGGGGAGCTGTTTTTT. Its protein is CASSPGTGELFF. Variable domain in full (rest from reference TRBV5-6 and TRBJ2-2): DAGVTQSPTHLIKTRGQQVTLRCSPKSGHDTVSWYQQALGQGPQFIFQYYEEEERQRGNFPDRFSGHQFPNYSSELNVNALLLGDSALYLCASSPGTGELFFGEGSRLTVL.

The chain combines TRBV4-3 with TRBJ1-1; weak D call: TRBD1 (5 bases). Germline V gene data show CDR1 as LGHNA and CDR2 as YSLEER. Trimming stripped 3 bases from V and 14 bases from J, with 19 bases between. CDR3 length: 13 residues. As DNA, the CDR3 is TGCGCCAGCAGCCAGGCCCGGGACCGATGGGAGTTCTTT. Protein product: CASSQARDRWEFF.

The chain is built from TRBV11-2 and TRBJ1-3; possible D gene TRBD1, 5 bases. This CDR3 is 15 amino acids long. Trimming pared 5 bases from V and 0 bases from J, leaving 11 bases between. The germline V gene has CDR1 SGHAT and CDR2 FQNNGV. CDR3 DNA: TGTGCCAGCAGCGGTGACAGTTACTCTGGAAACACCATATATTTT. Translating it yields CASSGDSYSGNTIYF.

The chain recombines TRBV24-1 with TRBJ1-3; a weak D match, TRBD1 (6 bases). The V gene lost 12 bases and the J gene lost 0 bases, with 20 bases spanning the gap. Germline CDR1 reads KGHDR; CDR2 reads SFDVKD. The CDR3 loop spans 16 amino acids. The CDR3 protein is CAQSGGTFSSGNTIYF. DNA of the CDR3: TGTGCCCAATCGGGGGGGACATTCAGCTCTGGAAACACCATATATTTT.

The chain uses TRBV5-6 and TRBJ1-4; D gene uncertain. In germline, CDR1 is SGHDT, CDR2 YYEEEE. V lost 0 bases and J lost 7, with 13 bases in between. The CDR3 sequence is 15 residues long. DNA of the CDR3: TGTGCCAGCAGCTTGGAAGCGGGGATAACTGAAAAACTGTTTTTT. Amino acids: CASSLEAGITEKLFF. Complete variable domain (other parts from reference TRBV5-6 and TRBJ1-4): DAGVTQSPTHLIKTRGQQVTLRCSPKSGHDTVSWYQQALGQGPQFIFQYYEEEERQRGNFPDRFSGHQFPNYSSELNVNALLLGDSALYLCASSLEAGITEKLFFGSGTQLSVL.

This clone was found a few times. This sequence joins TRBV30 and TRBJ1-2; no clear D. V lost 3 bases, J lost 5 bases, and 10 bases lay in between. Per the germline V gene, CDR1 is GTSNPN and CDR2 is SVGIG (reference sequence). The CDR3 spans 12 residues. The CDR3 nucleotides are TGTGCCTGGAGCACCCACGATTATGGCTACACCTTC. Its protein is CAWSTHDYGYTF.

CDR3 DNA sequence: TGTGCCAGAAGCCCCAGCGGGGTGGGTACGGGGGCCAACGTCCTGACTTTC. It specifies CARSPSGVGTGANVLTF. The gene calls are TRBV5-3 and TRBJ2-6, with 7 positions matching TRBD2. TRBV5-3 is known as an ORF, though its function is uncertain. This CDR3 contains 17 residues. With 4 bases clipped from V and 4 bases from J, the junction kept 11 bases outside the gene matches.

The chain links TRBV5-1 to TRBJ1-1, with 7 bases identical to TRBD1. V dropped 3 bases and J dropped 0; count of bases not matched to a gene: 8. There are 16 residues in the CDR3. CDR1 and CDR2 (germline): SGHRS, YFSETQ. The CDR3, as DNA: TGCGCCAGCAGCTCTCGGACAGGCCGCATGAACACTGAAGCTTTCTTT. This codes for CASSSRTGRMNTEAFF.